The clone carrying this T cell receptor beta chain occurred once. Its antigen is unidentified. These data come from a study of cytomegalovirus exposure and HLA in healthy donors. Whole-study results and caveats: The analysis excluded some indistinguishable V segments, including TRBV6-2 and TRBV6-3.

Germline lookup yields CDR1 SGHAT and CDR2 FQNNGV. The V gene lost 0 bases and the J gene lost 2 bases, with 11 bases spanning the gap. The CDR3 runs 16 residues. The primer mix had 60 Vbeta and 13 Jbeta primers. Libraries were prepared by immunoSEQ multiplex PCR; TCRdb keeps only in-frame clonotypes and omits some of them. Here the sample spans some 250,000 clones, about four fifths being singletons. V usage is TRBV11-2 and J usage is TRBJ1-5; TRBD1 might be the D (5 bases). Sequencing was carried out using PBMCs. This receptor was obtained from a woman aged 40 to 50 in good health and CMV-seropositive. The CDR3 DNA sequence: TGTGCCAGCAGCTTAGATAGGGGATTTGGCAATCAGCCCCAGCATTTT. This gives the protein CASSLDRGFGNQPQHF.